What follows are 26 T cell receptor beta chains derived from one specimen sequenced in a study of T cells after posttransplantation cyclophosphamide (dated by TCRdb to the mid-2010s). Libraries were prepared through the immunoSEQ multiplex PCR assay. Held by TCRdb, this immuneACCESS table contains in-frame sequences only and omits some clones. Under half of the omission traces to an unresolved V gene where checked; the cause of the rest is unknown. This sample gives some 54,000 clones in total; approximately 94% of them show up just once. The top ten hold 2.9% of the sample. Sequences were obtained from PBMCs. The receptors originated from a woman in her thirties in good health and a related stem cell transplant donor.

CDR3 bases: TGTGCCAGCTCACCTGGACAGTTTGAGCAGTACTTC. This gives the protein CASSPGQFEQYF. The V gene is TRBV18, the J gene TRBJ2-7; weak D call: TRBD1 (6 bases). The germline CDR1 and CDR2 sequences are KGHSH and LQKENI. Trimming left V 3 bases short and J 7 bases short, with 10 bases between. The CDR3 spans 12 residues. The full variable domain, with the rest looked up from reference TRBV18 and TRBJ2-7, is NAGVMQNPRHLVRRRGQEARLRCSPMKGHSHVYWYRQLPEEGLKFMVYLQKENIIDESGMPKERFSAEFPKEGPSILRIQQVVRGDSAAYFCASSPGQFEQYFGPGTRLTVT.

This chain links TRBV6-5 with TRBJ1-4; unclear D gene. V lost 5 bases and J 4 bases, leaving 14 bases between the germline ends. Germline V gene data show CDR1 as MNHEY and CDR2 as SVGAGI. The CDR3 is 15 residues long. The CDR3 protein is CASSRDGNFNEKLFF. CDR3 DNA sequence: TGTGCCAGCAGTCGAGATGGTAACTTTAATGAAAAACTGTTTTTT.

The gene calls are TRBV7-3 and TRBJ2-5; D is possibly TRBD2 (6 bases). CDR3 length: 15 amino acids. Looked up from germline, CDR1 is SGHTA and CDR2 is FQGTGA. The V and J ends lost 3 bases and 4 bases respectively, with 15 bases between them. CDR3 nucleotide sequence: TGTGCCAGCAGCTTCGGCGGGACGGGGCGAGAGACCCAGTACTTC. Translation: CASSFGGTGRETQYF.

V is TRBV5-1 and J is TRBJ1-1; D unclear. There are 14 residues in the CDR3. The V end lost 5 bases, the J end lost 3 bases, and 14 bases lay between the germline ends. Germline V gene data show CDR1 as SGHRS and CDR2 as YFSETQ. The CDR3 region has the DNA TGCGCCAGCAGACCCGGGAGGACGGACACTGAAGCTTTCTTT. The encoded protein is CASRPGRTDTEAFF.

The rearrangement links TRBV19 to TRBJ1-5, with D maybe TRBD1 (6 bases). The V end was cut by 3 bases, the J end by 1 base, with 10 bases between. Germline assignment: CDR1 LNHDA and CDR2 SQIVND (reference sequence). CDR3 length equals 15 residues. CDR3 nucleotide sequence: TGTGCCAGTAGTATCGCGGGGGCGAGCAATCAGCCCCAGCATTTT. Translating gives CASSIAGASNQPQHF.

The chain employs TRBV10-1 and TRBJ1-5; unclear D gene. The CDR3 extends over 14 amino acids. Trimming took off 6 bases at V and 4 bases at J, with 13 bases between the two ends. CDR1 is WNHNN and CDR2 is SYGVQD in the germline V gene (reference sequence). The CDR3 region is CASSGGSSNQPQHF. CDR3 coding DNA: TGCGCCAGCAGCGGAGGCAGCTCAAATCAGCCCCAGCATTTT.

V usage is TRBV28 and J usage is TRBJ2-1; the match to TRBD2 covers 9 bases. With 5 bases clipped from V and 8 bases from J, the junction kept 13 bases outside the gene matches. CDR1 MDHEN and CDR2 SYDVKM come from the germline V gene. The CDR3 totals 16 residues. As DNA, the CDR3 is TGTGCCAGCAGTACGCCACGGCGGGGGGGCGGGGATGAGCAGTTCTTC. This codes for CASSTPRRGGGDEQFF.

The chain joins TRBV18 to TRBJ1-2; no clear D gene. V lost 2 bases, J lost 8 bases, and 12 bases lay in between. The germline gives CDR1 KGHSH, CDR2 LQKENI. The CDR3 sequence is 13 residues long. In DNA form, the CDR3 reads TGTGCCAGCTCACCAGACGCGGGGTACGGCTACACCTTC. Its protein product is CASSPDAGYGYTF.

The J gene is TRBJ1-1, the V gene TRBV6-5, with no clear D. The germline V and J ends were trimmed by 6 bases and 1 base, with 12 bases remaining between them. The length of the CDR3 is 14 residues. Germline V CDR1 and CDR2: MNHEY, SVGAGI. CDR3 sequence: CASSLVDRNTEAFF. The CDR3 bases are TGTGCCAGCAGCCTCGTCGATAGGAACACTGAAGCTTTCTTT.

This clone appeared a single time. The chain couples TRBV6-1 to TRBJ2-1, with TRBD2 as a possible D gene (5 bases). The V gene lost 4 bases and the J gene lost 6 bases, with 31 bases spanning the gap. CDR1 and CDR2 from the germline V gene are MNHNS and SASEGT. This CDR3 comprises 20 residues. CDR3 loop: CASSAWSTPRPLSAGNEQFF. The CDR3 DNA reads as TGTGCCAGCAGTGCTTGGTCTACCCCCCGTCCACTTTCCGCGGGCAATGAGCAGTTCTTC.

The chain combines TRBV27 with TRBJ2-3; 11 bases align to TRBD2. Unmatched junction bases numbered 3, after V lost 2 bases and J lost 2 bases. Germline CDR1 reads MNHEY; CDR2 reads SMNVEV (reference sequence). The CDR3 is 16 amino acids. Here the CDR3 reads CASSLASGGPTDTQYF. CDR3 nucleotides: TGTGCCAGCAGTTTAGCTAGCGGGGGGCCCACAGATACGCAGTATTTT.

Points on this clone: The sample has other DNA sequences that encode this CDR3 too. The V call is TRBV5-1, the J call TRBJ2-3; D perhaps matches TRBD2 (5 bases). Germline V gene lookup returns CDR1 SGHRS and CDR2 YFSETQ. This CDR3 contains 13 residues. V dropped 0 bases and J dropped 5 bases, with 7 bases sitting between them. The CDR3 protein is CASSLAGEDTQYF. The DNA for the CDR3 is TGCGCCAGCAGCTTGGCCGGGGAAGATACGCAGTATTTT.

This clone was counted once. The V call is TRBV5-1, the J call TRBJ2-5; the match to TRBD2 covers 8 bases. In germline, CDR1 is SGHRS, CDR2 YFSETQ. CDR3 length: 16 amino acids. The V and J ends lost 2 bases and 4 bases, in that order; junction bases with no gene match: 10. CDR3 in amino acids: CASSFGRGRGLETQYF. The CDR3 DNA sequence: TGCGCCAGCAGCTTCGGGAGGGGCCGTGGCCTAGAGACCCAGTACTTC.

The CDR3 loop reads CASSIPGTNEKLFF. The DNA for the CDR3 is TGTGCCAGTAGTATACCCGGGACTAATGAAAAACTGTTTTTT. The V call is TRBV19, the J call TRBJ1-4; D remains ambiguous. The CDR3 covers 14 residues. Trimming pared 2 bases from V and 2 bases from J, leaving 6 bases between. The V gene's germline CDR1 is LNHDA and CDR2 SQIVND (reference sequence).

The chain joins TRBV4-2 to TRBJ1-1; no clear D. Germline V gene sequence: CDR1 LGHNA, CDR2 YNFKEQ. V was cut by 0 bases and J by 10 bases, with 18 bases left in between. The CDR3 totals 15 residues. CDR3 in amino acids: CASSQDRIFGKVAFF. CDR3 in DNA: TGTGCCAGCAGCCAAGATCGGATCTTCGGGAAAGTAGCTTTCTTT.

A few counts support this clone. The chain recombines TRBV19 with TRBJ1-5; D call uncertain. V lost 6 bases to trimming and J lost 0 bases, with 18 bases between them. This CDR3 region has 17 residues. Germline CDR1 reads LNHDA; CDR2 reads SQIVND (reference sequence). The CDR3 sequence: CASSTSATVYSNQPQHF. The CDR3 region has the DNA TGTGCCAGTAGCACGAGCGCTACCGTGTATAGCAATCAGCCCCAGCATTTT.

This sequence joins TRBV5-1 and TRBJ2-2; 8 nucleotides agree with TRBD1. The CDR3 has 17 residues. Germline loops: CDR1 SGHRS, CDR2 YFSETQ. The ends lost 4 bases at V and 7 bases at J; junction bases unmatched: 15. This chain's CDR3 is CASSTRRQGFFVGELFF. Written as DNA, the CDR3 is TGCGCCAGCAGCACGCGCCGACAGGGGTTCTTTGTCGGGGAGCTGTTTTTT.

The chain joins TRBV7-3 to TRBJ1-1, with a possible D match to TRBD1 (6 bases). Trimming removed 5 bases from V and 9 bases from J, with 19 bases in between. There are 14 residues in the CDR3. The germline V gene encodes CDR1 SGHTA and CDR2 FQGTGA. The CDR3 nucleotides are TGTGCCAGCAGCCCACGGGGTGGGACAACTCAAGCTTTCTTT. Amino acids: CASSPRGGTTQAFF.

CDR3 DNA: TGCGCCAGCAGCCAAGACTTAGGCCCAATGAGCGGTGGCTACACCTTC. It translates to CASSQDLGPMSGGYTF. This chain joins TRBV4-3 and TRBJ1-2; no clear D. The CDR3 contains 16 residues. CDR1 LGHNA and CDR2 YSLEER come from the germline V gene. V lost 0 bases and J lost 7, with 18 bases in between.

The rearrangement links TRBV7-9 to TRBJ2-3; 10 bases are shared with TRBD2. Losses at the gene ends were 5 bases for V and 6 bases for J; bases not matched to a gene: 5. The CDR3 is 14 residues long. The germline V gene has CDR1 SEHNR and CDR2 FQNEAQ (reference sequence). The CDR3 reads CASSPGLAADTQYF. The CDR3 DNA follows: TGTGCCAGCAGCCCCGGACTAGCGGCTGATACGCAGTATTTT.

The chain's CDR3 is CASSITGDGKTEAFF. DNA for the CDR3: TGTGCCAGTAGTATAACAGGGGACGGTAAGACTGAAGCTTTCTTT. The V call is TRBV19, the J call TRBJ1-1; 7 nucleotides match TRBD1. V shed 2 bases, J shed 5 bases, and the junction held 8 bases outside the gene matches. Germline loops: CDR1 LNHDA, CDR2 SQIVND (reference sequence). CDR3 length: 15 residues. Drawing the rest from reference TRBV19 and TRBJ1-1, the complete variable domain is DGGITQSPKYLFRKEGQNVTLSCEQNLNHDAMYWYRQDPGQGLRLIYYSQIVNDFQKGDIAEGYSVSREKKESFPLTVTSAQKNPTAFYLCASSITGDGKTEAFFGQGTRLTVV.

CDR3 sequence reads: CASSDSTSGAYYEQFF. The CDR3 DNA follows: TGTGCCAGCAGTGACTCAACTAGCGGGGCATACTATGAGCAGTTCTTC. This chain joins TRBV6-4 and TRBJ2-1; 10 bases match TRBD2. J was trimmed by 8 bases and V by 0 bases; bases with no gene match: 7. This CDR3 has 16 amino acids. CDR1 and CDR2 from the germline V gene are MRHNA and SNTAGT.

The rearrangement uses TRBV25-1 and TRBJ2-3; TRBD2 is a possible D gene (6 bases). The V end lost 8 bases, the J end lost 6 bases, and 15 bases lay between the germline ends. CDR3 length equals 13 residues. Germline V CDR1 and CDR2: MGHDK, SYGVNS. The CDR3 nucleotides are TGTGCCAGCGCTCAGCGGGCAGGGGATACGCAGTATTTT. It is translated as CASAQRAGDTQYF. Supplemented by reference TRBV25-1 and TRBJ2-3, the full variable domain reads EADIYQTPRYLVIGTGKKITLECSQTMGHDKMYWYQQDPGMELHLIHYSYGVNSTEKGDLSSESTVSRIRTEHFPLTLESARPSHTSQYLCASAQRAGDTQYFGPGTRLTVL.

In this sample, this clone turned up once. This chain connects TRBV7-8 to TRBJ1-5; a possible D gene is TRBD1 (6 bases). The CDR3 length is 14 residues. With 5 bases removed from V and 6 bases from J, the gap between germline ends came to 14 bases. Per germline, CDR1 SGHVS and CDR2 FQNEAQ. CDR3 protein: CASSHTQGIQPQHF. The CDR3 DNA sequence: TGTGCCAGCAGCCACACCCAGGGGATTCAGCCCCAGCATTTT.

The gene calls are TRBV9 and TRBJ1-1; 7 nucleotides agree with TRBD1. With 3 bases clipped from V and 2 bases from J, the junction kept 10 bases outside the gene matches. The CDR3 totals 16 residues. Germline V gene sequence: CDR1 SGDLS, CDR2 YYNGEE. The CDR3 DNA reads as TGTGCCAGCAGCGGCCGGACAGGCGTGGTTAACACTGAAGCTTTCTTT. Its protein product is CASSGRTGVVNTEAFF.

The chain joins TRBV5-4 to TRBJ2-3; tentative D call: TRBD1 (6 bases). The V and J ends lost 0 bases and 1 base respectively, with 15 bases between them. This CDR3 is built from 17 residues. The germline CDR1 and CDR2 sequences are SGHNT and YYREEE (reference sequence). The CDR3 nucleotides read TGTGCCAGCAGCTTGGGGATACAGGGAACTGGCACAGATACGCAGTATTTT. Translation gives CASSLGIQGTGTDTQYF.